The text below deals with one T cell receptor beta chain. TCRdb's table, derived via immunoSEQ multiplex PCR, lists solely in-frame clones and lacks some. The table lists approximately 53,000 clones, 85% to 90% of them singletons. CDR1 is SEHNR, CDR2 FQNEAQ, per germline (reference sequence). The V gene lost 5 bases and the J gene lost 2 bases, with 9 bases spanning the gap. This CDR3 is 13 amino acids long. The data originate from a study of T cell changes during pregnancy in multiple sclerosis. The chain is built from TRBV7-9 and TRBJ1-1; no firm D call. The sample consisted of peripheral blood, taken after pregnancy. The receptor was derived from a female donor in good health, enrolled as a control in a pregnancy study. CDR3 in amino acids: CASSRGGNTEAFF. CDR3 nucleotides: TGTGCCAGCAGCCGAGGCGGAAACACTGAAGCTTTCTTT.